The 28 T cell receptor beta chains below come from one sample, sequenced in a study of T cell responses to AZD1222 COVID-19 vaccine. Repertoires were generated with immunoSEQ multiplex PCR, while TCRdb's copy carries only in-frame clones and drops some. The repertoire holds about 190,000 clones, with roughly 93% as singletons. The starting material was peripheral blood, obtained on day 0 of AZD1222 vaccination. The receptors come from an adult in good health.

The V and J genes are TRBV2 and TRBJ1-5; D remains unclear. The CDR3 has 13 residues. The V end was cut by 4 bases, the J end by 7 bases, with 11 bases between. Germline CDR1 is SNHLY and CDR2 is FYNNEI. The CDR3 nucleotides read TGTGCCAGCAGTGGTCGAGCTGACCAGCCCCAGCATTTT. This gives the protein CASSGRADQPQHF.

The chain uses TRBV24-1 and TRBJ2-2; perhaps D is TRBD1 or TRBD2 (5 bases each). The CDR3 sequence is 15 residues long. Trimming pared 3 bases from V and 6 bases from J, leaving 13 bases between. CDR1 KGHDR and CDR2 SFDVKD come from the germline V gene. The chain's CDR3 is CATSDPGAGAGELFF. Here the CDR3 DNA reads TGTGCCACCAGTGATCCCGGGGCTGGCGCCGGGGAGCTGTTTTTT.

This clone came up once. This sequence joins TRBV21-1 and TRBJ2-7; the table names TRBD2, a call not compared with the DNA. TRBV21-1 is labeled a pseudogene. The CDR3 is made up of 15 amino acids. The CDR3 sequence is CASSDTSGGTYEQYF. The CDR3 DNA is TGTGCCAGCAGCGATACTAGCGGGGGGACCTACGAGCAGTACTTC.

This sequence joins TRBV11-3 and TRBJ2-3; D gene ambiguous. Trimming shortened V by 1 base and J by 4 bases, and 3 bases separated the two germline ends. This CDR3 region has 12 residues. Germline V gene data show CDR1 as SGHNT and CDR2 as YENEEA. CDR3 nucleotides: TGTGCCAGCAGCTTAGGGTCAGATACGCAGTATTTT. Encoded protein: CASSLGSDTQYF.

V usage is TRBV9 and J usage is TRBJ2-2; D unresolved. V gave up 5 bases and J gave up 6 bases, with 5 bases separating them. The germline V gene has CDR1 SGDLS and CDR2 YYNGEE. This CDR3 contains 11 residues. The CDR3 loop is CASRTAGELFF. In DNA, the CDR3 is TGTGCCAGCAGAACGGCCGGGGAGCTGTTTTTT. Looking up the rest from reference TRBV9 and TRBJ2-2 gives the full variable domain: DSGVTQTPKHLITATGQRVTLRCSPRSGDLSVYWYQQSLDQGLQFLIQYYNGEERAKGNILERFSAQQFPDLHSELNLSSLELGDSALYFCASRTAGELFFGEGSRLTVL.

The chain links TRBV19 to TRBJ1-5; D is unresolved. Trimming stripped 6 bases from V and 5 bases from J, with 8 bases between. The germline V gene has CDR1 LNHDA and CDR2 SQIVND (reference sequence). This CDR3 is built from 12 residues. The DNA of the CDR3 is TGTGCCAGTAGCTCCATCTATCAGCCCCAGCATTTT. Its protein is CASSSIYQPQHF.

This clone is a singleton in its sample. The V and J genes are TRBV7-7 and TRBJ2-7; a possible D gene is TRBD2 (6 bases). The V and J ends lost 4 bases and 3 bases respectively, with 10 bases between them. This CDR3 has 13 residues. Germline CDR1 reads SSHAT; CDR2 reads FNYEAQ (reference sequence). CDR3 in DNA: TGTGCCAGCAGCTCGACGCGGGGCTACGAGCAGTACTTC. Residues: CASSSTRGYEQYF.

The chain uses TRBV9 and TRBJ1-1; D gene ambiguous. Germline V CDR1 and CDR2: SGDLS, YYNGEE. The V and J ends lost 0 bases and 2 bases respectively, with 14 bases between them. This CDR3 spans 16 amino acids. The CDR3 loop is CASSVGPVSSNTEAFF. CDR3 nucleotide sequence: TGTGCCAGCAGCGTAGGTCCGGTCAGTTCTAACACTGAAGCTTTCTTT.

CDR3 region: CASSLKAGRGQSGANVLTF. CDR3 in DNA: TGTGCCAGCAGCTTAAAAGCCGGAAGGGGGCAGTCCGGGGCCAACGTCCTGACTTTC. The chain carries TRBV7-8 and TRBJ2-6; 7 nucleotides match TRBD1. CDR3 length equals 19 residues. The junction had 14 bases not matched to a gene; V was cut back by 2 bases and J by 4 bases. Germline assignment: CDR1 SGHVS and CDR2 FQNEAQ.

This clone was counted once. The chain links TRBV27 to TRBJ2-1, with D tentatively TRBD2 (5 bases). CDR1 is MNHEY and CDR2 is SMNVEV in the germline V gene (reference sequence). The CDR3 totals 15 residues. V shed 3 bases and J shed 6 bases, with 15 bases lying between them. Here the CDR3 DNA reads TGTGCCAGCAGTTTTGGCGGGTTCGAGGGCAATGAGCAGTTCTTC. Translated: CASSFGGFEGNEQFF.

This chain connects TRBV20-1 to TRBJ2-1; D not certain. This CDR3 spans 11 amino acids. The V end was cut by 4 bases, the J end by 9 bases, with 10 bases between. Germline V gives CDR1 DFQATT, CDR2 SNEGSKA (reference sequence). The CDR3 is CSANPELEQFF. The CDR3 DNA follows: TGCAGTGCTAATCCGGAACTTGAGCAGTTCTTC.

The chain has TRBV10-1 and TRBJ2-7; the match to TRBD1 covers 7 bases. The germline CDR1 and CDR2 sequences are WNHNN and SYGVQD (reference sequence). J gave up 3 bases and V 2 bases, and 1 base lay outside the gene matches. The CDR3 totals 13 residues. The CDR3 nucleotides read TGCGCCAGCAGTGAGAGACAGGGCTACGAGCAGTACTTC. It yields the protein CASSERQGYEQYF.

V usage is TRBV4-1 and J usage is TRBJ2-3; 11 nucleotides agree with TRBD2. V was clipped by 2 bases and J by 2 bases; unmatched bases: 6. There are 17 residues in the CDR3. The germline CDR1 and CDR2 sequences are MGHRA and YSYEKL. The DNA of the CDR3 is TGCGCCAGCAGCCAACAAGCTAGCGGGAGGATCACAGATACGCAGTATTTT. Its protein is CASSQQASGRITDTQYF.

The chain uses TRBV21-1 and TRBJ2-1; TRBD2, as called in the table, went unchecked against the DNA. TRBV21-1 is a pseudogene segment. This CDR3 has 17 residues. In DNA, the CDR3 is TGTGCCAGCAGCAAAGGGGCGGGACTAGCGGCATACAATGAGCAGTTCTTC. The encoded protein is CASSKGAGLAAYNEQFF.

This clone was recorded once. The J gene is TRBJ2-3, the V gene TRBV3-1 (or the pseudogene TRBV3-2); 14 positions agree with TRBD2. The CDR3 runs 17 residues. CDR1 is LGHDT, CDR2 YNNKEL, per germline (reference sequence). V was clipped by 4 bases and J by 2 bases; unmatched bases: 5. Written as DNA, the CDR3 is TGTGCCAGCAGCCCGAGACTAGCGGGGGGGTTCACAGATACGCAGTATTTT. Residues: CASSPRLAGGFTDTQYF.

The chain has TRBV6-5 and TRBJ2-7; 8 nucleotides line up with TRBD1. The germline V gene encodes CDR1 MNHEY and CDR2 SVGAGI. V was clipped by 6 bases and J by 7 bases; unmatched bases: 8. The CDR3 is 13 residues long. The CDR3 is CASRNQGAREQYF. In nucleotides, the CDR3 is TGTGCCAGCAGGAACCAGGGGGCGCGGGAGCAGTACTTC.

The genes are TRBV5-8 and TRBJ2-3; D is ambiguous. The V gene lost 0 bases and the J gene lost 3 bases, with 8 bases spanning the gap. CDR3 length equals 14 residues. Germline lookup yields CDR1 SGHTS and CDR2 YDEGEE. CDR3 loop: CASSLEAATDTQYF. The DNA of the CDR3 is TGTGCCAGCAGCTTGGAGGCGGCGACAGATACGCAGTATTTT.

The V gene is TRBV5-6, the J gene TRBJ2-7; tentatively, D is TRBD1 (6 bases). The V end lost 4 bases, the J end lost 0 bases, and 20 bases lay between the germline ends. The CDR3 spans 17 residues. Germline CDR1 SGHDT, CDR2 YYEEEE. Here the CDR3 reads CASSRDTGRAASYEQYF. In nucleotides, the CDR3 is TGTGCCAGCAGCCGGGACACAGGGCGGGCGGCCTCCTACGAGCAGTACTTC.

The chain employs TRBV27 and TRBJ1-2; tentative D call: TRBD1 (6 bases). This CDR3 is built from 15 residues. The V gene's germline CDR1 is MNHEY and CDR2 SMNVEV (reference sequence). V shed 3 bases and J shed 6 bases, with 17 bases lying between them. CDR3 sequence (DNA): TGTGCCAGCAGTTTGAAACCCAGGGGAAACGATGGCTACACCTTC. This sequence encodes CASSLKPRGNDGYTF.

V gene TRBV9 combines with J gene TRBJ1-5; 8 nucleotides line up with TRBD1. The V gene end was trimmed by 3 bases and the J gene end by 6 bases; junction bases not matched to a gene: 8. The CDR3 is made up of 15 amino acids. Per germline, CDR1 SGDLS and CDR2 YYNGEE. The CDR3 loop reads CASSAGQGPSQPQHF. The CDR3 DNA follows: TGTGCCAGCAGCGCCGGACAGGGCCCAAGTCAGCCCCAGCATTTT.

This clone was found once. The chain links TRBV27 to TRBJ1-1; no reliable D call. From germline, CDR1 is MNHEY and CDR2 SMNVEV (reference sequence). The germline V and J ends were trimmed by 1 base and 4 bases, with 10 bases remaining between them. The CDR3 loop spans 14 amino acids. This CDR3 reads CASSLFGRGTEAFF. CDR3 coding DNA: TGTGCCAGCAGTTTATTCGGGCGCGGCACTGAAGCTTTCTTT.

The gene calls are TRBV14 and TRBJ2-7; 11 nucleotides agree with TRBD2. From germline, CDR1 is SGHDN and CDR2 FVKESK. The V and J ends lost 5 bases and 0 bases, in that order; junction bases with no gene match: 6. The CDR3 covers 16 residues. Written as DNA, the CDR3 is TGTGCCAGCAGCTCGGGACTAGCGGTCGACTCCTACGAGCAGTACTTC. It encodes CASSSGLAVDSYEQYF.

The genes are TRBV5-3 and TRBJ2-2, with 8 bases identical to TRBD2. TRBV5-3 is an open reading frame, and its role is uncertain. The CDR3 sequence is 15 residues long. The ends lost 4 bases at V and 6 bases at J; junction bases unmatched: 8. The CDR3 bases are TGTGCCAGAAGCCCTAAGCGGGAGCGCGCCGGGGAGCTGTTTTTT. Protein product: CARSPKRERAGELFF.

Note on this clone: Within the sample, other DNA sequences also encode this same CDR3. The genes are TRBV9 and TRBJ2-5, with 8 bases that match TRBD2. From germline, CDR1 is SGDLS and CDR2 YYNGEE. The V gene end was trimmed by 4 bases and the J gene end by 5 bases; junction bases not matched to a gene: 7. The CDR3 sequence is 14 residues long. The chain's CDR3 is CASSSGGAGETQYF. The CDR3 nucleotides are TGTGCCAGCAGCTCCGGGGGGGCCGGGGAGACCCAGTACTTC.

The rearrangement uses TRBV12-3 or TRBV12-4 and TRBJ2-3; D is unresolved. With 1 base removed from V and 7 bases from J, the gap between germline ends came to 9 bases. The CDR3 runs 13 residues. CDR3 protein: CASSLDVGNTQYF. Written as DNA, the CDR3 is TGTGCCAGCAGTTTAGATGTGGGAAATACGCAGTATTTT.

This rearrangement joins TRBV4-3 to TRBJ2-1; D remains unclear. This CDR3 is 14 amino acids long. Germline CDR1 is LGHNA and CDR2 is YSLEER. The V gene lost 4 bases and the J gene lost 7 bases, with 14 bases spanning the gap. CDR3 region: CASSRKVGKNEQFF. CDR3 DNA: TGCGCCAGCAGCCGGAAGGTCGGTAAGAATGAGCAGTTCTTC.

This rearrangement joins TRBV5-6 to TRBJ1-6; 7 bases line up with TRBD1. V trimming: 2 bases; J trimming: 7 bases; junction bases outside the gene matches: 6. CDR1 is SGHDT, CDR2 YYEEEE, per germline. The CDR3 loop spans 15 amino acids. The CDR3 DNA follows: TGTGCCAGCAGCTTCCTCGACAGGGCCAATTCACCCCTCCACTTT. Protein sequence: CASSFLDRANSPLHF.

This chain connects TRBV6-5 to TRBJ1-1; 8 nucleotides agree with TRBD1. The ends lost 6 bases at V and 0 bases at J; junction bases unmatched: 3. The CDR3 consists of 14 residues. The germline V gene has CDR1 MNHEY and CDR2 SVGAGI. In nucleotides, the CDR3 is TGTGCCAGCAGGGACAGGGCCATGAACACTGAAGCTTTCTTT. Protein product: CASRDRAMNTEAFF.